This TCR beta chain was documented in a study of control samples from healthy donors and cancer patients. Trimming shortened V by 8 bases and J by 9 bases, and 13 bases separated the two germline ends. The CDR3 covers 12 residues. Germline V lookup: CDR1 MDHEN, CDR2 SYDVKM. Data came from immunoSEQ multiplex PCR; TCRdb stores just in-frame clones and leaves some out. Among about 28,000 clones, 91% were seen once, and the ten largest hold approximately 12%. The receptor was isolated from a man aged 50-60 years with lung cancer. The sequenced sample consisted of PBMCs. The rearrangement uses TRBV28 and TRBJ1-4; the D gene is possibly TRBD1 (5 bases). The CDR3 protein is CASLGEGKKLFF. The CDR3 coding sequence is TGTGCCAGCCTGGGGGAGGGTAAAAAACTGTTTTTT.